The rows below give T cell receptor beta chains drawn from one sample of a study of PD-1 blockade in mismatch repair-deficient tumors. The repertoire was sequenced with immunoSEQ multiplex PCR; TCRdb's copy has only in-frame clones and lacks some. The table records 100,000 to 150,000 clones, roughly 86% of them present only once. The material sequenced was peripheral blood, taken roughly 70 weeks after starting pembrolizumab. Receptor source: an adult with mismatch repair-deficient cancer. CDR3s include the opening cysteine and the closing phenylalanine or tryptophan. A D gene is named only where the DNA matches it firmly. A row's size may be missing; if present it is once, few, many or a size class.

TRBV11-2	.	TRBJ2-7	.	TGTGCCAGCAGCTTAGTAGGGGAGACGAGGAGCTCCTACGAGCAGTACTTC	CASSLVGETRSSYEQYF
TRBV4-3	.	TRBJ2-2	TRBD1	TGCGCCAGCAGCCAAGATCTGGGACAGGGGAACACCGGGGAGCTGTTTTTT	CASSQDLGQGNTGELFF
TRBV6-6	.	TRBJ2-1	.	TGTGCCAGCAGTTACGGGAGTGAGGCCTACAATGAGCAGTTCTTC	CASSYGSEAYNEQFF
TRBV5-4	.	TRBJ1-3	.	TGTGCCAGCAGCTATGGGACCGACCGAGTTTCTGGAAACACCATATATTTT	CASSYGTDRVSGNTIYF
TRBV28	.	TRBJ2-1	TRBD2	TGTGCCAGCAGTTTATACGGGAGGGCGAGGTTCTTC	CASSLYGRARFF
TRBV7-9	.	TRBJ2-3	.	TGTGCCAGCACCCTAGGGTTCGGGCTGCAAAGCACAGATACGCAGTATTTT	CASTLGFGLQSTDTQYF
TRBV15	.	TRBJ2-3	TRBD1	TGTGCCACCAGCCTCGGGGACAGGGTTGCAGATACGCAGTATTTT	CATSLGDRVADTQYF
TRBV30	.	TRBJ2-1	TRBD2	TGTGCCTGGGGCGGTGGACTAGCCGACAATGAGCAGTTCTTC	CAWGGGLADNEQFF
TRBV5-6	.	TRBJ2-7	TRBD1	TGTGCCAGCAGCTTGGGGACAGGGGTCCACGAGCAGTACTTC	CASSLGTGVHEQYF
TRBV4-3	.	TRBJ2-3	TRBD2	TGCGCCAGCAGCCAAGAATCTTTGGCGGGGGGAGATACGCAGTATTTT	CASSQESLAGGDTQYF
TRBV5-7	.	TRBJ2-3	.	TGTGCCAGCAGCTGCGTGCGCGGGATTAGCACAGATACGCAGTATTTT	CASSCVRGISTDTQYF
TRBV5-8	once	TRBJ1-5	.	TGTGCCAGCAGCCTCACAGGTAGCAATCAGCCCCAGCATTTT	CASSLTGSNQPQHF
TRBV6-5	.	TRBJ2-1	.	TGTGCCAGCAGTTACTCGAGAGGAGGGGGAAATGAGCAGTTCTTC	CASSYSRGGGNEQFF
TRBV28	once	TRBJ2-3	TRBD1	TGTGCCAGCAGTTTACCCCGACAGGGGTCCTACACAGATACGCAGTATTTT	CASSLPRQGSYTDTQYF
TRBV4-3	.	TRBJ2-7	TRBD2	TGCGCCAGCAGCCAAGTATCTAGCGGAGCCTACGAGCAGTACTTC	CASSQVSSGAYEQYF
TRBV5-8	.	TRBJ2-3	TRBD1	TGTGCCAGCAGCGCGTCCGGGACAGGGAGCACAGATACGCAGTATTTT	CASSASGTGSTDTQYF
TRBV5-1	.	TRBJ2-7	.	TGCGCCAGCAGCTCGCCGGGCGGCACAGCCTACGAGCAGTACTTC	CASSSPGGTAYEQYF
TRBV4-3	.	TRBJ2-5	.	TGCGCCAGCAGCCAAGATGGAACGGCCCAAGAGACCCAGTACTTC	CASSQDGTAQETQYF
TRBV11-2	.	TRBJ2-4	.	TGTGCCAGCAGCCCACTCGAAAACATTCAGTACTTC	CASSPLENIQYF
TRBV9	.	TRBJ2-3	.	TGTGCCAGCAGCGTAGATGTCCAGATGGAAACAGATACGCAGTATTTT	CASSVDVQMETDTQYF
TRBV7-9	once	TRBJ2-2	TRBD1	TGTGCCAGCAGCTTAGCGCAGGGGGCGGCCGGGGAGCTGTTTTTT	CASSLAQGAAGELFF
TRBV27	.	TRBJ1-2	TRBD1	TGTGCCAGCAGTTTCGGGACAGGGGCCCTATCTCACTATGGCTACACCTTC	CASSFGTGALSHYGYTF
TRBV2	.	TRBJ2-7	.	TGTGCCAGCATTTTCGGTTCCTACGAGCAGTACTTC	CASIFGSYEQYF
TRBV15	.	TRBJ2-1	.	TGTGCCACCAGCAGAGATTTTCTTCCGGGAGAGGAGCAGTTCTTC	CATSRDFLPGEEQFF
TRBV7-9	.	TRBJ2-1	.	TGTGCCAGCAGCTCCGGACTCTACAATGAGCAGTTCTTC	CASSSGLYNEQFF
TRBV9	.	TRBJ2-2	.	TGTGCCAGCAGCGTACAACCTCCAGCGAACACCGGGGAGCTGTTTTTT	CASSVQPPANTGELFF
TRBV28	.	TRBJ1-2	.	TGTGCCAGCAGTTTATTTCCCCGGGGGACGGGAAAATCTAACTATGGCTACACCTTC	CASSLFPRGTGKSNYGYTF
TRBV11-2	.	TRBJ2-3	.	TGTGCCAGCAGCCTTAGGGACTTCCTAAGCACAGATACGCAGTATTTT	CASSLRDFLSTDTQYF
TRBV11-2	.	TRBJ1-3	.	TGTGCCAGCAGCTTAGCCCCCGTGCTCTCTGGAAACACCATATATTTT	CASSLAPVLSGNTIYF
TRBV5-1	.	TRBJ2-3	.	TGCGCCAGCAGCTTGTGGGCTAGAGGCACAGATACGCAGTATTTT	CASSLWARGTDTQYF
TRBV4-1	.	TRBJ1-4	.	TGCGCCAGCACGCCGACAGCCTATAATGAAAAACTGTTTTTT	CASTPTAYNEKLFF
TRBV27	.	TRBJ1-6	.	TGTGCCAGCAGTTTATCGCAGGCAGAGCATTCACCCCTCCACTTT	CASSLSQAEHSPLHF
TRBV10-1	.	TRBJ1-4	TRBD1	TGCGCCAGCAGTCCGGGACAGGGGCCCCTGAATGAAAAACTGTTTTTT	CASSPGQGPLNEKLFF
TRBV28	.	TRBJ2-7	.	TGTGCCAGCAGCAACTCGAGGGGGATGTACGAGCAGTACTTC	CASSNSRGMYEQYF
TRBV27	.	TRBJ2-1	TRBD2	TGTGCCAGCAGTCCTCTAGCGGGAGGGGGCAATGAGCAGTTCTTC	CASSPLAGGGNEQFF
TRBV27	once	TRBJ1-4	.	TGTGCCAGCAGTTTTAGCAGGGCCGGGGAAAAACTGTTTTTT	CASSFSRAGEKLFF
TRBV27	.	TRBJ2-7	.	TGTGCCAGCAGTTACAGGGTGGCCCCAACCTACGAGCAGTACTTC	CASSYRVAPTYEQYF
TRBV7-9	.	TRBJ1-1	TRBD1	TGTGCCAGCAGCTCACAGGGGAGGGCGAACACTGAAGCTTTCTTT	CASSSQGRANTEAFF
TRBV27	.	TRBJ2-1	TRBD2	TGTGCCAGCTCCCAAGGGACTAGCGGAAACAATGAGCAGTTCTTC	CASSQGTSGNNEQFF
TRBV7-3	.	TRBJ1-1	TRBD1	TGTGCCAGCAGCTTGGAATCCGGGACAGGGTCTGAAGCTTTCTTT	CASSLESGTGSEAFF
TRBV12-5	.	TRBJ2-1	TRBD1	TGTGCTAGTGCCCGGACAGGGGACAACAATGAGCAGTTCTTC	CASARTGDNNEQFF
TRBV6-6	.	TRBJ2-7	.	TGTGCCAGCAGTTACTCAGGGTTTGGCCACGAGCAGTACTTC	CASSYSGFGHEQYF
TRBV4-3	.	TRBJ2-3	.	TGCGCCAGCAGCCAAGATTACGCGGATACCACCACAGATACGCAGTATTTT	CASSQDYADTTTDTQYF
TRBV11-3	.	TRBJ2-1	TRBD2	TGTGCCAGCAGCTTTTCGACTAGCGGTATTCACTACAATGAGCAGTTCTTC	CASSFSTSGIHYNEQFF